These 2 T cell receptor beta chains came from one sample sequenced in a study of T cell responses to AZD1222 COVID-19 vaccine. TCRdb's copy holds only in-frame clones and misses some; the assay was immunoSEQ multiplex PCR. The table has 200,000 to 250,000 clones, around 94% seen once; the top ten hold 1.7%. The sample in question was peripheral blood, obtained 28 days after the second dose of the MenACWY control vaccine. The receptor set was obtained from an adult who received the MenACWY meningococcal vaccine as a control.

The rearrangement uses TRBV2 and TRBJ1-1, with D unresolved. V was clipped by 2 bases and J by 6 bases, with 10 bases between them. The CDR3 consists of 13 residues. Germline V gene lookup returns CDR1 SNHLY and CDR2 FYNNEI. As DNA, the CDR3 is TGTGCCAGCAGTGAAAGGGTATTGGCTGAAGCTTTCTTT. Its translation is CASSERVLAEAFF. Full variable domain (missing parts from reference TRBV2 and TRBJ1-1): EPEVTQTPSHQVTQMGQEVILRCVPISNHLYFYWYRQILGQKVEFLVSFYNNEISEKSEIFDDQFSVERPDGSNFTLKIRSTKLEDSAMYFCASSERVLAEAFFGQGTRLTVV.

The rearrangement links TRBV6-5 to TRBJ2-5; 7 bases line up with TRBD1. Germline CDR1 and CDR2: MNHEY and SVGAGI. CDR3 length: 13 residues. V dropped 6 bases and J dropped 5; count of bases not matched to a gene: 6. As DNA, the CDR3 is TGTGCCAGCAGGGGACAGATCGCGGAGACCCAGTACTTC. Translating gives CASRGQIAETQYF.